These T cell receptor beta chains were read from a single sample in a study of OX40 agonist ivuxolimab in advanced cancers. TCRdb's copy holds only in-frame clones and misses some; the assay was immunoSEQ multiplex PCR. This sample yields around 85,000 clones, of which 75% to 95% are seen a single time; 1.5% to 2% belongs to the top ten. The sequencing used CD4+ or CD8+ T cells sorted from blood, collected in a trial of the OX40 agonist ivuxolimab. These receptors came from an adult with an advanced solid tumor such as melanoma, head and neck, liver or kidney cancer. The CDR3 runs from the conserved cysteine through the conserved F or W. A D gene is named only where the DNA matches it firmly. Size is omitted from some rows. Given values are once, few, many or a class for expanded clones.

13 . . TRBJ1-5 TRBV19 CASSIEMIQPQHF TGTGCCAGTAGTATAGAGATGATTCAGCCCCAGCATTTT
13 TRBD2 . TRBJ2-7 TRBV5-5 CASSNGLVAEQYF TGTGCCAGCAGCAACGGACTAGTCGCCGAGCAGTACTTC
14 TRBD2 once TRBJ2-1 TRBV28 CASLLAGGYNEQFF TGTGCCAGCCTACTAGCGGGAGGGTACAATGAGCAGTTCTTC
13 . once TRBJ1-1 TRBV6-1 CASSVRQNTEAFF TGTGCCAGCAGTGTGCGGCAGAACACTGAAGCTTTCTTT
14 . . TRBJ2-1 TRBV7-2 CASSLGGAGNEQFF TGTGCCAGCAGCTTAGGGGGGGCAGGCAATGAGCAGTTCTTC
13 . . TRBJ2-3 TRBV28 CAGSFPHTDTQYF TGTGCCGGCAGTTTCCCCCACACAGATACGCAGTATTTT
14 . . TRBJ2-7 TRBV28 CASNGQPRGYEQYF TGTGCCAGCAACGGACAGCCGAGGGGCTACGAGCAGTACTTC
13 . . TRBJ1-1 TRBV11-2 CASSLTRATEAFF TGTGCCAGCAGCTTAACCAGGGCCACTGAAGCTTTCTTT
16 TRBD2 . TRBJ2-1 TRBV5-1 CASSLAWTSGYNEQFF TGCGCCAGCAGCTTGGCTTGGACTAGCGGTTACAATGAGCAGTTCTTC
12 . . TRBJ1-1 TRBV29-1 CSVTGQITEAFF TGCAGCGTCACAGGACAGATCACTGAAGCTTTCTTT
14 . . TRBJ2-7 TRBV5-1 CASSLMGVGNEQYF TGCGCCAGCAGCTTGATGGGGGTGGGAAACGAGCAGTACTTC
17 . . TRBJ2-1 TRBV18 CASSPYELGGSYNEQFF TGTGCCAGCTCACCCTATGAACTGGGGGGATCCTACAATGAGCAGTTCTTC
13 . . TRBJ1-1 TRBV28 CASKKGVNTEAFF TGTGCCAGCAAAAAGGGGGTCAACACTGAAGCTTTCTTT
12 . . TRBJ2-7 TRBV2 CASKQDGYEQYF TGTGCCAGCAAGCAGGACGGCTACGAGCAGTACTTC
12 . . TRBJ1-1 TRBV6-5 CASSGGGGEAFF TGTGCCAGCAGCGGGGGGGGCGGAGAAGCTTTCTTT
16 TRBD2 . TRBJ2-1 TRBV9 CASSVIAGGTGNEQFF TGTGCCAGCAGTGTTATAGCGGGAGGAACCGGGAATGAGCAGTTCTTC
14 . . TRBJ1-2 TRBV7-9 CASSLLQGHYGYTF TGTGCCAGCAGCTTACTTCAGGGACACTATGGCTACACCTTC
15 . . TRBJ2-4 TRBV6-1 CASSEALRGSNIQYF TGTGCCAGCAGTGAAGCGCTAAGGGGCTCGAACATTCAGTACTTC
13 . . TRBJ2-7 TRBV10-3 CAAMEGAGYEQYF TGTGCCGCGATGGAGGGGGCGGGGTACGAGCAGTACTTC
10 . once TRBJ2-1 TRBV28 CASSSGEQFF TGTGCCAGCAGTTCCGGGGAGCAGTTCTTC
20 TRBD2 . TRBJ2-3 TRBV5-1 CASSEKTPGLAGDRTDTQYF TGCGCCAGCAGCGAGAAAACCCCGGGACTAGCGGGAGATCGCACAGATACGCAGTATTTT
15 TRBD1 . TRBJ2-7 TRBV10-3 CAISDNRGNNYEQYF TGTGCCATCAGTGACAACAGGGGGAACAACTACGAGCAGTACTTC
16 TRBD1 once TRBJ2-1 TRBV18 CASSQSRTGGSDEQFF TGTGCCAGCTCCCAATCCCGGACAGGGGGCAGCGATGAGCAGTTCTTC
13 . . TRBJ2-2 TRBV30 CAWIPPPAGELFF TGTGCCTGGATCCCGCCTCCGGCCGGGGAGCTGTTTTTT
16 TRBD2 . TRBJ2-7 TRBV9 CASSVGSTSGLGEQYF TGTGCCAGCAGCGTAGGGAGCACTAGCGGGTTGGGCGAGCAGTACTTC
14 . once TRBJ2-1 TRBV18 CASSRLVGKDEQFF TGTGCCAGCTCCAGACTAGTTGGGAAGGATGAGCAGTTCTTC
15 TRBD1 . TRBJ2-7 TRBV5-1 CASSHGGTGGYEQYF TGCGCCAGCAGCCACGGAGGGACAGGGGGCTACGAGCAGTACTTC
14 TRBD2 . TRBJ2-3 TRBV6-6 CASSSGISTDTQYF TGTGCCAGCAGCAGCGGGATTAGCACAGATACGCAGTATTTT
16 . . TRBJ1-4 TRBV10-3 CAISESQQLTNEKLFF TGTGCCATCAGTGAGTCCCAACAACTAACTAATGAAAAACTGTTTTTT
15 . . TRBJ2-7 TRBV6-1 CASSEAGLAAYEQYF TGTGCCAGCAGTGAAGCGGGCTTGGCTGCCTACGAGCAGTACTTC
13 . . TRBJ1-1 TRBV6-5 CASGTTENTEAFF TGTGCCAGCGGAACGACAGAGAACACTGAAGCTTTCTTT
15 TRBD2 . TRBJ2-1 TRBV10-3 CAISPRGEWYNEQFF TGTGCCATCAGTCCTCGGGGGGAATGGTACAATGAGCAGTTCTTC
13 . once TRBJ1-1 TRBV7-9 CASSFGLGTEAFF TGTGCCAGCAGCTTCGGCCTCGGGACTGAAGCTTTCTTT
15 . . TRBJ1-3 TRBV4-2 CASSQDVSSGNTIYF TGTGCCAGCAGCCAAGACGTGAGCTCTGGAAACACCATATATTTT
11 . few TRBJ2-7 TRBV20-1 CSGDGPYEQYF TGCAGCGGAGACGGGCCCTACGAGCAGTACTTC
17 TRBD2 . TRBJ2-2 TRBV2 CASSEDPSGRSTGELFF TGTGCCAGCAGTGAAGACCCTAGCGGGAGGAGCACCGGGGAGCTGTTTTTT
12 . . TRBJ2-7 TRBV4-1 CASSQEEYEQYF TGCGCCAGCAGCCAAGAGGAATACGAGCAGTACTTC
14 . . TRBJ2-7 TRBV29-1 CSATGTSDSYEQYF TGCAGCGCAACCGGGACTTCGGACTCCTACGAGCAGTACTTC
13 . . TRBJ2-7 TRBV5-6 CASRARAGNEQYF TGTGCCAGCAGAGCCAGGGCGGGAAACGAGCAGTACTTC
16 . . TRBJ2-7 TRBV6-6 CASTEMGGSSSAWQYF TGTGCCAGCACCGAAATGGGCGGATCCAGCAGCGCGTGGCAGTACTTC
15 TRBD1 . TRBJ2-5 TRBV7-9 CASSLEPTGVETQYF TGTGCCAGCAGCTTAGAGCCGACAGGGGTAGAGACCCAGTACTTC
14 TRBD1 . TRBJ2-3 TRBV5-1 CASSQGQGTDTQYF TGCGCCAGCAGCCAAGGACAGGGCACAGATACGCAGTATTTT
16 TRBD2 . TRBJ2-2 TRBV7-2 CASSPPASGRTGELFF TGTGCCAGCAGCCCCCCTGCTAGCGGGAGGACCGGGGAGCTGTTTTTT
19 TRBD2 . TRBJ2-1 TRBV7-2 CASSLASGLAGSSYNEQFF TGTGCCAGCAGCTTGGCGTCAGGACTAGCGGGAAGCTCCTACAATGAGCAGTTCTTC
15 TRBD1 . TRBJ2-7 TRBV5-1 CASSLGTGRPYEQYF TGCGCCAGCAGCTTGGGGACAGGGAGGCCCTACGAGCAGTACTTC
13 . . TRBJ1-5 TRBV11-2 CASSLNGNQPQHF TGTGCCAGCAGCTTAAACGGAAATCAGCCCCAGCATTTT
18 . once TRBJ2-2 TRBV28 CASSFPPPGVKWAGELFF TGTGCCAGCAGTTTTCCCCCTCCAGGGGTTAAATGGGCCGGGGAGCTGTTTTTT
14 TRBD1 . TRBJ2-2 TRBV6-1 CASRWDSSTGELFF TGTGCCAGCAGGTGGGACAGTTCAACCGGGGAGCTGTTTTTT
16 . . TRBJ2-2 TRBV9 CASSVGSSPSTGELFF TGTGCCAGCAGCGTAGGTAGTAGCCCGAGCACCGGGGAGCTGTTTTTT
13 . . TRBJ1-2 TRBV14 CASSQALGSRYTF TGTGCCAGCAGCCAAGCGTTAGGGTCTCGCTACACCTTC